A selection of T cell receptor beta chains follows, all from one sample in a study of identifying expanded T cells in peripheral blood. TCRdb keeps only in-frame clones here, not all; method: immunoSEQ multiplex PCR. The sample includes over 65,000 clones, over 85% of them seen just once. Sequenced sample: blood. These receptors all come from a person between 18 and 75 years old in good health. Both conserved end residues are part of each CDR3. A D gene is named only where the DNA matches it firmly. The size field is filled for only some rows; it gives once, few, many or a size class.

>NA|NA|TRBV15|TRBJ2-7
CATSPRLGFYEQYF
TGTGCCACCAGCCCTCGTCTGGGTTTCTACGAGCAGTACTTC
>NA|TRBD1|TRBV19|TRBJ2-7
CASSSDRGNSYEQYF
TGTGCCAGTAGTTCGGACAGGGGGAACTCCTACGAGCAGTACTTC
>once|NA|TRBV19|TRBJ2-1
CASSPLGGGGYNEQFF
TGTGCCAGTAGCCCCCTGGGGGGCGGCGGCTACAATGAGCAGTTCTTC
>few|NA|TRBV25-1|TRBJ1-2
CASSEEGPGYYGYTF
TGTGCCAGCAGTGAAGAGGGCCCAGGGTACTATGGCTACACCTTC
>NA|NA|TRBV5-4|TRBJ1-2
CASSTNTPLNYGYTF
TGTGCCAGCAGCACAAATACACCTCTTAACTATGGCTACACCTTC
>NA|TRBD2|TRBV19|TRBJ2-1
CARESGTSGSFF
TGTGCCAGAGAGAGCGGAACTAGCGGGAGCTTCTTC
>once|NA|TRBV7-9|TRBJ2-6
CATGGGFMRANVLTF
TGTGCCACCGGGGGCGGTTTCATGAGGGCCAACGTCCTGACTTTC
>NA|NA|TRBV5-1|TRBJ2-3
CASSPGTSFTDTQYF
TGCGCCAGCAGCCCAGGGACTTCCTTCACAGATACGCAGTATTTT
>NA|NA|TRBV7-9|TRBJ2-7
CASSLAGGVEYF
TGTGCCAGCAGCTTAGCGGGGGGTGTGGAGTACTTC
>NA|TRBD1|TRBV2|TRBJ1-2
CASSVGTGLNYGYTF
TGTGCCAGCAGCGTCGGGACAGGGCTCAACTATGGCTACACCTTC
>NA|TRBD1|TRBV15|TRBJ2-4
CATSRGHSLGSGQLNQYF
TGTGCCACCAGCAGAGGCCATTCTCTGGGCTCGGGACAGCTGAATCAGTACTTC